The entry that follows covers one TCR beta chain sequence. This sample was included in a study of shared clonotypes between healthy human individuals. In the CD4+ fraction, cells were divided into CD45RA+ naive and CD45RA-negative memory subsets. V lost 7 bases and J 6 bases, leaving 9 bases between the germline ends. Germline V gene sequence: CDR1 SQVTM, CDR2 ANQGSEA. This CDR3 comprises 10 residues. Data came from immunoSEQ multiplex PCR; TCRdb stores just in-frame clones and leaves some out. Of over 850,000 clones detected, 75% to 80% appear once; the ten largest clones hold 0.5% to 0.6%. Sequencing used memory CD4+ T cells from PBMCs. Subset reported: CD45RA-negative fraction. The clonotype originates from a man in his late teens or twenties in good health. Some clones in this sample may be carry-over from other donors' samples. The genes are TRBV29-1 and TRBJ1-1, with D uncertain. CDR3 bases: TGCAGCGGGGCCGGGGCTGAAGCTTTCTTT. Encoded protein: CSGAGAEAFF.